This TCR beta chain is drawn from a study of cytomegalovirus exposure and HLA in healthy donors (dated by TCRdb to 2016 to 2017). Broadly, across the study: In an earlier analysis of roughly 500 of the donors, about 260 Gb of sequence data and just under 120 million unique TCR beta sequences from some 170 million T cells were reported. All discovery cohort repertoires had been generated on a single sequencing platform. A separate validation cohort of roughly 120 different subjects was used in addition to the approximately 610-subject first cohort. Donor age, sex, ethnicity and CMV serostatus were compiled together with the repertoire data. An earlier analysis of some 500 of the donors applied high-throughput TCR beta sequencing to assess whether each TCR beta V gene segment acted as functional or pseudogenic. An early release that covered about 640 HLA-typed donors contained 250 to 350 gigabases of sequencing data and 70 million to 100 million unique TCR sequences. Several DR-DQ haplotypes were treated as single units for association and clustering because of strong linkage in the cohort. Of the roughly 400 genotyped donors, 65% to 90% fell in the genetic ancestry cluster associated with self-reported Caucasian donors. The study was designed to test whether signatures of past pathogen exposure could be identified by cataloging public T cell receptors. On average, 235,054 unique TCR beta nucleotide sequences were sequenced per donor among 300 to 500 genotyped donors of the cohort, with roughly 20% of those sequences being non-productive. In a later genetic analysis, genome-wide SNP genotypes for about three fifths of the roughly 670 donors were used, and that subset was treated as a discovery cohort. The number of donors typed differed by locus, with 629-630 for A, B, C, DRB1 and DQB1, about 500 for DQA1, 600 to 610 for DPA1, and some 440 for DPB1. A later analysis re-examined previously published TCR beta repertoires from around 670 donors and added high-resolution HLA genotyping to investigate patterns of TCR occurrence. High-throughput TCR immunosequencing, statistical association of individual TCRs with disease status, and machine learning were combined to predict cytomegalovirus infection status. The T cell repertoires of some 670 subjects were profiled by immunosequencing and related to cytomegalovirus serostatus. Rather than using new phenotypic data, the later analysis identified candidate immune exposures from TCR beta sequences and from how often those sequences occurred across donors. Both class I and class II loci were covered by HLA typing, at four-digit resolution.

The CDR3 holds 14 amino acids from the cysteine to the phenylalanine. CDR3 DNA is the only sequence kept; it has 42 bases, read in frame from the first base. Per the germline V gene (reference sequence), GTSNPN is the CDR1 and SVGIG is the CDR2. V loses 4 bases, J loses 4 bases, and the germline ends lie 14 bases apart. In regard to this clone: This clone's antigen is unknown. No much larger clone exists at a distance of one base, and base qualities are not known.

The library was obtained by the immunoSEQ multiplex PCR assay. For the multiplex PCR, a mixture combining 60 forward primers for TCR Vbeta segments and 13 reverse primers for TCR Jbeta segments was used. A multiplex PCR assay on genomic DNA amplified the CDR3 region of rearranged TCR beta genes. Amplified TCR beta libraries were sequenced as 87-base-pair reads on the Illumina HiSeq System. As for how the authors treated the data: A later analysis tallied around 80 million unique TCR beta chains across the approximately 670 repertoires, and approximately 9.9 million of those chains were shared by two or more donors. To remove PCR and sequencing errors, raw reads were error-corrected and collapsed into unique sequences using a nearest-neighbor algorithm that merged closely related sequences. To assign V, D and J gene segments, CDR3 sequences were aligned to IMGT reference sequences. For a sequence to be retained, a match of at least six nucleotides to both a V gene segment and a J gene segment was required. Rearrangements were called productive when the CDR3 lacked stop codons and stayed in frame with V and J; all others were non-productive. Following IMGT convention, CDR3 was defined as the stretch from the second conserved V-encoded cysteine up to the conserved J-encoded phenylalanine. In an earlier analysis of roughly 580 of the donors, sequences lacking an unambiguous match to a single V gene segment were excluded. An earlier analysis of 587 of the donors called V segments functional above 56.7% productive rearrangements and segregating when the between-donor standard deviation exceeded 5%. A statistical classification framework was developed to diagnose cytomegalovirus status using the catalog of TCR beta chain sequences. In a later analysis, TCR nucleotide sequences were compared against IMGT/GENE-DB human TR gene sequences so that V and J genes could be assigned. Using the TCRdist pipeline, a later analysis assigned CDR3 sequences along with most-parsimonious VDJ recombination scenarios. In a later analysis, each TCR beta chain was defined by its CDR3 amino acid sequence together with its V-gene family, and reads lacking a unique V-gene family were excluded. As a way to deal with suspected cross-contamination and a sequencing artifact, a later analysis dropped approximately 590 nucleotide sequences that were highly shared and had low generation probability. In a later analysis, a clonal expansion index for each public chain was calculated from normalized within-repertoire ranks of inferred template counts. A later analysis computed generation probabilities with a VDJ recombination model fitted to out-of-frame rearrangements, and checked the results against IGoR. In a later analysis, hypergeometric tests were used to score TCR-TCR, TCR-HLA and TCR-CMV co-occurrence, with a repertoire-size bias correction applied to TCR pairs. False discovery rates were estimated in a later analysis by permuting HLA or CMV assignments 20 times. In a later analysis, co-occurring TCRs were grouped with DBSCAN, and TCRdist sequence similarity was added when clustering was performed within HLA-allele-positive subsets. Co-occurrence clustering excluded repertoires with fewer than 30,000 or more than 120,000 public chains, plus five with anomalous nucleotide sharing. TCRdb carries this immuneACCESS record with in-frame sequences only. Its versions omit some clonotypes, under half of them owing to an unresolved V gene in the studies checked, with the rest unexplained. The DNA was the basis for D and trimming; V, J and clone size are from that table. For this sample there are about 150,000 clones; almost 80% appear just once. The top ten constitute 1.7% of the sample.

The paper as a whole reports these results and caveats: HLA typing was unavailable for some donors at each locus, so association tests used only the typed subset. Compared with the roughly 670-donor mean, donors in an Asian-associated ancestry cluster had fewer N-insertions in productive TCRs, according to a later genetic analysis. An association between a missense DCLRE1C variant and V-gene and J-gene trimming of TCR beta chains was found in a later genetic analysis and replicated in an independent cohort. It was suggested by the authors that the approach could potentially be generalized to other disease states and immunological phenotypes. Most TCR sequences were observed very rarely across donors, whereas some public TCRs were present in many individuals. A total of some 180 TCR beta chains were listed by the study as associated with cytomegalovirus. In both the original and validation cohorts, the classifier was reported to diagnose cytomegalovirus status with high specificity and sensitivity. Linkage disequilibrium might explain the correlated functional status among segregating V segments, but an unknown experimental factor could not be ruled out. A further reported finding was that TCR beta sequences accurately predicted the HLA-A and HLA-B alleles for most subjects in the first cohort. Immune exposure information for the cohort was limited to CMV serostatus. A later analysis found that HLA-associated TCR beta chains were more clonally expanded and had lower generation probabilities than equally common non-associated chains. Some IMGT-functional V segments, including TRBV6-2 and TRBV6-3, could not be told apart with the 87-base-pair reads, so those segments were excluded. In an earlier analysis of fewer than 750 of the donors, most TCR beta V segments were observed in productive rearrangements about 90% or about 30% of the time, broadly matching IMGT annotations. Because counts were too low, some 16 rarely observed V segments, including chromosome 9 orphons, were excluded from the earlier analysis of 500 to 700 of the donors. This cohort had only TCR beta chains sequenced, and the lack of alpha or paired-chain data limited which features could be detected. Presence/absence analyses assumed roughly uniform sequencing depth across donors, an assumption that may not hold. At a false discovery rate of 0.05, a later analysis linked under 20,000 TCR beta sequences to specific HLA alleles. According to a later analysis, TCR association rates differed among HLA loci, with DRB1 alleles showing the most associated TCRs and HLA-C alleles showing the fewest. In a later analysis, most CMV-associated TCR beta chains were found to appear HLA-restricted, with HLA associations seemingly driven largely by CMV exposure. Assigning TCR associations to individual alleles was difficult when HLA alleles, especially DR and DQ, strongly co-occurred. A cluster of highly shared sequence variants was judged likely to be a technical artifact of the sequencing pipeline. According to a later analysis, parvovirus B19, influenza, CMV and Epstein-Barr virus appeared linked to several top co-occurrence clusters. In vitro tests confirmed that a few of the cytomegalovirus-associated TCR beta chains recognize cytomegalovirus antigens.

The cohort comprised 710 or so healthy bone marrow donors. At the time of sampling, all cohort members were nominally healthy, though unrecorded immune exposures were likely present. The donor tested CMV seronegative and was one of the 352 seronegative cohort members. A peripheral blood sample was provided by each donor, and peripheral blood mononuclear cells were used for TCR beta sequencing. Genomic DNA extraction from the blood cell samples was performed with the Qiagen DNeasy Blood Extraction Kit. The V gene is TRBV30 and the J gene is TRBJ1-3, with TRBD1 tentatively as D gene (5 bases match). This TCR derives from a woman under 40 in good health and CMV-seronegative. Sequencing was done on a sample of PBMCs. The bases read TGTGCCTGGAAGGGGTTCCAGGCGGGAAACACCATATATTTT. Translated, this gives CAWKGFQAGNTIYF.